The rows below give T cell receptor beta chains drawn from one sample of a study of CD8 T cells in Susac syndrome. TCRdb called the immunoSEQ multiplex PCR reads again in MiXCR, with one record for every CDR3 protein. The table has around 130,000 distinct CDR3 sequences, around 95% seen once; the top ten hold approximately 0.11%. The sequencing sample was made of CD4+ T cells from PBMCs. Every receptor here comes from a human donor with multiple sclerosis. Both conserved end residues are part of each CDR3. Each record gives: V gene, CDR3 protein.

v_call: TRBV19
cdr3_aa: CASSRDDTSVLETQYF

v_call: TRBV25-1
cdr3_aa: CASTLTSGALYEQYF

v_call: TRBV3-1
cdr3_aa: CASSTDRLYGYTF

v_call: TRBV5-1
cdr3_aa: CASSQSQVNYNEQFF

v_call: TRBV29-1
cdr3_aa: CSVEVLPNTEAFF

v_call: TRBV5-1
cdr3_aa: CASSLFGVGDTQYF

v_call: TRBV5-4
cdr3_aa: CASSLGGGTGNQPQHF

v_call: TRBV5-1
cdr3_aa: CASSLAYRGYNEQFF

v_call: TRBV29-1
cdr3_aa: CSVGGGNEKSPLHF

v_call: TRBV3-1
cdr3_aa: CASSQGISGIGYEQYF

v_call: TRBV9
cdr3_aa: CASSVGDINYGYTF

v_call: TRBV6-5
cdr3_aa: CASSYTPTGPTPYEQYF

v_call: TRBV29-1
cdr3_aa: CSVGRQSTDTQYF

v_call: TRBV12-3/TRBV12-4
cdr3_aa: CASSPGTSGGNEQFF

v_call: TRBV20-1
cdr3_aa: CSATYGETQYF

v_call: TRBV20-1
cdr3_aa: CSARPRGGRGHEQYF

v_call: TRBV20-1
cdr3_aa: CSARPGTGDYEQYF

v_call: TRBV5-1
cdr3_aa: CASSLSPTEYYGYTF

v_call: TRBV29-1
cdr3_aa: CSVVYNEQFF

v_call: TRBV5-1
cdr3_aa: CASSTAAKNIQYF

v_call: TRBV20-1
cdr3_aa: CSTREGFTDTQYF

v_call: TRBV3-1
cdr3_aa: CASSQDRLLLAKNIQYF

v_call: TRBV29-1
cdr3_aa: CSVWWTSVETQYF

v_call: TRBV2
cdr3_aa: CASSAGALYNEQFF

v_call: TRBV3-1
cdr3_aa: CASSPQAGVNTEAFF

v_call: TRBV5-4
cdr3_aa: CASTKDTLQETQYF

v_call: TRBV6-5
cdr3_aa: CASSYSGQATGELFF

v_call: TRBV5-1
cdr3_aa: CASSFSPRPVDYEQYF

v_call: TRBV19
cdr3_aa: CASRVLRDRGSGANVLTF

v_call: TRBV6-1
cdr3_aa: CASSESWTGLGNTIYF

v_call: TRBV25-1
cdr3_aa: CASSDYGRTSGANVLTF

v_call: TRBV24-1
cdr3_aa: CATSDRPATGMDNYGYTF

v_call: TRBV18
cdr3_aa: CASSPRGADYGYTF

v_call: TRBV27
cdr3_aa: CASSQRLTQNTEAFF

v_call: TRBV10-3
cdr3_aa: CAISELSVGNTIYF

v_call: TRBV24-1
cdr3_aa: CATSEGREQYF

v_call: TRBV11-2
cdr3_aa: CASSLVDRAKTQYF

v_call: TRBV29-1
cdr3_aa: CSAKTNYEQYF

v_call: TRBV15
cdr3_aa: CATSRRLGTSGSYEQFF

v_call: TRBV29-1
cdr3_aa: CSVYDRGLNTEAFF

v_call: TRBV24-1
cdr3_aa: CATSDPQGRKTQYF

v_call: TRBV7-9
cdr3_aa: CASSPGQGVYEQYF

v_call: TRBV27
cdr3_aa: CASRQEGSYQPQHF

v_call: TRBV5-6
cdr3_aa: CASSFGSGTSTYEQYF

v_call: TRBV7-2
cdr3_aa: CASSITGDGLSGYTF